This is a list of T cell receptor beta chains from one sample in a study of blood T cell repertoires in COVID-19. Profiled with immunoSEQ multiplex PCR; TCRdb holds only in-frame clones, not every one. The profile covers 120,000 or so clones, with about three quarters appearing a single time and 2% to 2.5% taken by the ten largest. The sequenced sample consisted of peripheral blood. Every receptor here comes from a woman aged 70-85 years with acute or convalescent COVID-19. CDR3s include the opening cysteine and the closing phenylalanine or tryptophan. A D gene is named only where the DNA matches it firmly. Expanded clones are given a class, and other clones once, few, many or no size at all.

V,D,size,J,DNA,CDR3
TRBV11-3,TRBD1,NA,TRBJ2-7,TGTGCCAGCAGCCAAGGGACAGAGTACGAGCAGTACTTC,CASSQGTEYEQYF
TRBV5-4,NA,NA,TRBJ2-7,TGTGCCAGCAGCCCCTCCCGGATTCAGGACGAGCAGTACTTC,CASSPSRIQDEQYF
TRBV27,TRBD2,NA,TRBJ2-1,TGTGCCAGCTGGCCTAGCGGCCCCTCCTACAATGAGCAGTTCTTC,CASWPSGPSYNEQFF
TRBV12-5,NA,NA,TRBJ1-6,TGTGCTAGTGGCCAGGACAGATCGAGCTCCTATAATTCACCCCTCCACTTT,CASGQDRSSSYNSPLHF
TRBV12-3/TRBV12-4,NA,few,TRBJ2-7,TGTGCCAGCAGTTTAGACAGCTTCTACGAGCAGTACTTC,CASSLDSFYEQYF
TRBV28,NA,NA,TRBJ2-3,TGTGCCAGCACTGTCTCATCTAATACGCAGTATTTT,CASTVSSNTQYF
TRBV28,NA,NA,TRBJ1-2,TGTGCCAGCAGCTACAACAGTGGGAACTATGGCTACACCTTC,CASSYNSGNYGYTF
TRBV9,NA,NA,TRBJ1-2,TGTGCCAGCAGCGATAATTATGGCTACACCTTC,CASSDNYGYTF
TRBV7-8,TRBD2,NA,TRBJ2-6,TGTGCCAGCAGCTTAGTTAGCGGGGCTGGGGCCAACGTCCTGACTTTC,CASSLVSGAGANVLTF
TRBV6-1,NA,NA,TRBJ1-4,TGTGCCAGCAGTGATATTCTCAATGAAAAACTGTTTTTT,CASSDILNEKLFF
TRBV4-1,NA,NA,TRBJ2-1,TGCGCCAGCAGCCGGGAGAGGGACTCCCAGCGGAATGAGCAGTTCTTC,CASSRERDSQRNEQFF
TRBV5-4,TRBD2,NA,TRBJ2-7,TGTGCCAGCAGACCCGGGACTAGCGGTTCCTACGAGCAGTACTTC,CASRPGTSGSYEQYF
TRBV9,TRBD2,once,TRBJ2-3,TGTGCCAGCAGCGACACTAGCGGAAGCACAGATACGCAGTATTTT,CASSDTSGSTDTQYF
TRBV19,TRBD1,NA,TRBJ2-1,TGTGCCAGTAGGTCAGGGGGCGGGTACAATGAGCAGTTCTTC,CASRSGGGYNEQFF
TRBV6-5,NA,NA,TRBJ2-5,TGTGCCAGCAACCCCCGGGGTCAAGAGACCCAGTACTTC,CASNPRGQETQYF
TRBV20-1,NA,NA,TRBJ1-4,TGCAGTGCTACCCAGGGGAAAAAACTGTTTTTT,CSATQGKKLFF
TRBV12-3/TRBV12-4,NA,NA,TRBJ2-3,TGTGCCAGCAGTTTCGCGGGTCCGGATACGCAGTATTTT,CASSFAGPDTQYF
TRBV3-1/TRBV3-2,NA,NA,TRBJ1-3,TGTGCCAGCAGCCAAGGGAGGGCTGGAAACACCATATATTTT,CASSQGRAGNTIYF
TRBV29-1,NA,NA,TRBJ1-2,TGCAGCGTCGACAGAGTTTCTTTCTACACCTTC,CSVDRVSFYTF
TRBV6-5,NA,medium-sized,TRBJ2-7,TGTGCCAGCAGTTACTCGAGTACTACCAACGAGCAGTACTTC,CASSYSSTTNEQYF
TRBV18,TRBD1,NA,TRBJ2-1,TGTGCCAGCTCACTTCTAGGGACAGGGGGCAATGAGCAGTTCTTC,CASSLLGTGGNEQFF
TRBV2,NA,few,TRBJ1-1,TGTGCCAGCACAGGGGAGGGGATGAACACTGAAGCTTTCTTT,CASTGEGMNTEAFF
TRBV18,NA,NA,TRBJ2-7,TGTGCCAGCTCATCCTACAGGGAGCCGAAAACCTACGAGCAGTACTTC,CASSSYREPKTYEQYF
TRBV9,NA,few,TRBJ1-3,TGTGCCAGCAGCGTAGATCTCGGAAACACCATATATTTT,CASSVDLGNTIYF
TRBV25-1,TRBD1,NA,TRBJ1-4,TGTGCCAGCAGCATCCGGGGGACAGGGGGAACTAATGAAAAACTGTTTTTT,CASSIRGTGGTNEKLFF
TRBV6-2/TRBV6-3,NA,NA,TRBJ1-5,TGTGCCAGCAGTCAAGAGTTCGTTAATCAGCCCCAGCATTTT,CASSQEFVNQPQHF
TRBV7-3,NA,few,TRBJ2-2,TGTGCCAGCAGCTTACACGGGACACTGAACACCGGGGAGCTGTTTTTT,CASSLHGTLNTGELFF
TRBV11-2,NA,NA,TRBJ2-7,TGTGCCAGCAGCCTCCCCGTTTCGTCCGAGCAGTACTTC,CASSLPVSSEQYF
TRBV6-2/TRBV6-3,TRBD1,NA,TRBJ2-7,TGTGCCAGCAGTCAACAGGGGAGATACGAGCAGTACTTC,CASSQQGRYEQYF
TRBV7-2,TRBD2,few,TRBJ2-7,TGTGCCAGCAGCTTAGGGGCGGGGGGTTCCTACGAGCAGTACTTC,CASSLGAGGSYEQYF
TRBV10-1,TRBD2,few,TRBJ2-5,TGCGCCAGCAGTGGAGATCTAGCGGGAGGCCAAGAGACCCAGTACTTC,CASSGDLAGGQETQYF
TRBV27,TRBD1,once,TRBJ1-5,TGTGCCAGCAGTTTACAACTCGGGACAGTCCTTGAGGCCCAGCATTTT,CASSLQLGTVLEAQHF
TRBV19,NA,few,TRBJ1-1,TGTGCCAGTAGTACCCAGGTGAACACTGAAGCTTTCTTT,CASSTQVNTEAFF
TRBV5-5,NA,NA,TRBJ2-3,TGTGCCAGCAGCGGGAGCCTAAGCACAGATACGCAGTATTTT,CASSGSLSTDTQYF
TRBV19,TRBD1,once,TRBJ1-2,TGTGCCAGTAGATATGGGACAGGGGGGACCTATGGCTACACCTTC,CASRYGTGGTYGYTF
TRBV5-5,NA,few,TRBJ2-5,TGTGCCAGCAGCTTGGCCTTAGACAGCGTAGAGAGCCAGTACTTC,CASSLALDSVESQYF
TRBV6-6,TRBD1,NA,TRBJ1-1,TGTGCCAGCAACCCAGGACAGGGGGGCGGGGGAGCTTTCTTT,CASNPGQGGGGAFF
TRBV6-5,TRBD1,NA,TRBJ2-1,TGTGCCAGCAGACCCGGACAGGGGGCCTACAATGAGCAGTTCTTC,CASRPGQGAYNEQFF
TRBV12-3/TRBV12-4,TRBD1,NA,TRBJ2-7,TGTGCCAGCAGTTTCCGGGACAGGGGGGAGCAGTACTTC,CASSFRDRGEQYF
TRBV11-2,NA,NA,TRBJ1-3,TGTGCCAGCAGCTGGACGGACGGGGAAGTCGGAAACACCATATATTTT,CASSWTDGEVGNTIYF